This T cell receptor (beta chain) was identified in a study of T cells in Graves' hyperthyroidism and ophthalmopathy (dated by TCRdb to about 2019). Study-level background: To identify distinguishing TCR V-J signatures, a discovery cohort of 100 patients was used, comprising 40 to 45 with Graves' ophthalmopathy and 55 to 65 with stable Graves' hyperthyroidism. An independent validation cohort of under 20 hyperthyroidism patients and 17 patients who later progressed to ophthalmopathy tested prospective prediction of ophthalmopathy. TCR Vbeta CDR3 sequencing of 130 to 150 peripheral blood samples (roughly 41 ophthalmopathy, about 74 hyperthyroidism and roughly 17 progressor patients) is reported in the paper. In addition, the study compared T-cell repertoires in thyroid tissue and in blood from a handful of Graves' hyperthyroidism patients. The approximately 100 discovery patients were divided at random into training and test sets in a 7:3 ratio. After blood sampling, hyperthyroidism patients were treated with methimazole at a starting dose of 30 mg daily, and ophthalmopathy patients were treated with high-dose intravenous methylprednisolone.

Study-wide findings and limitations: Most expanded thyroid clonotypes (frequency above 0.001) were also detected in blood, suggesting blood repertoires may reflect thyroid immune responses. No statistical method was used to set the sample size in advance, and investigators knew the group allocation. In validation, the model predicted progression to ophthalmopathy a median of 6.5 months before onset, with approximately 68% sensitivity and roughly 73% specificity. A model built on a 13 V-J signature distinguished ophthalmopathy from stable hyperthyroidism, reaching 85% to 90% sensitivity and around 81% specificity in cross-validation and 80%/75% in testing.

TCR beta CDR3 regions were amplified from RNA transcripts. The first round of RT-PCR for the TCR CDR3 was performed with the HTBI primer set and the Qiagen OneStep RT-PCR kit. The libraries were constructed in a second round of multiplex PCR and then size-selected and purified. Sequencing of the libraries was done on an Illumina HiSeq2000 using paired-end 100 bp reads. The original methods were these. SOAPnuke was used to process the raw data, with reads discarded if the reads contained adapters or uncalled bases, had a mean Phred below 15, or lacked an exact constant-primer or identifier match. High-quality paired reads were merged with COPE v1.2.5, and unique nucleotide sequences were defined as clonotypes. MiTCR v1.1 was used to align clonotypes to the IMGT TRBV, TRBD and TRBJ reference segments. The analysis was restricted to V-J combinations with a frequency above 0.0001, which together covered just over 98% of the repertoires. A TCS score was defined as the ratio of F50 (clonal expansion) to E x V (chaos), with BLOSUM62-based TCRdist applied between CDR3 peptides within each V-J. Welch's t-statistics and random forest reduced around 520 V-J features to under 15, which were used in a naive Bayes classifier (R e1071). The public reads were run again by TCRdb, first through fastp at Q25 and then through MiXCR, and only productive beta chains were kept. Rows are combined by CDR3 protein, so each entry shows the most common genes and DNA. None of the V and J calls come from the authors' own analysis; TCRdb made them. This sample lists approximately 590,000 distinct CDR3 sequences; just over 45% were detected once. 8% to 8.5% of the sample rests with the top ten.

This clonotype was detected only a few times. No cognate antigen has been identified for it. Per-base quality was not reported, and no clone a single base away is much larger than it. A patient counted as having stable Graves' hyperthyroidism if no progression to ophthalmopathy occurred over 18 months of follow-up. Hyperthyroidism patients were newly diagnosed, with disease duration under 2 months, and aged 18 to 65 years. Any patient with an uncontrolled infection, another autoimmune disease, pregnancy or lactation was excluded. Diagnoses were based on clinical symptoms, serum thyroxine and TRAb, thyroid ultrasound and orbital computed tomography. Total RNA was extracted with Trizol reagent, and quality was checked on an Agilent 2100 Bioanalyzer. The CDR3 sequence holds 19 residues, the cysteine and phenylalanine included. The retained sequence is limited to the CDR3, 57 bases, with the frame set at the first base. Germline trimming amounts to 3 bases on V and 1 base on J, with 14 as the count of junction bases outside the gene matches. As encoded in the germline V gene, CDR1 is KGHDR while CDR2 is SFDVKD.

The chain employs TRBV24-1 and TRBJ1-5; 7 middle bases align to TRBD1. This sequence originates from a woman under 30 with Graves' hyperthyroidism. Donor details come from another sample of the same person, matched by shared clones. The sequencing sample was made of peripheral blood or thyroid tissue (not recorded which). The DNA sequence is TGTGCCACCAGTGATAGCAAGACAGGGTGGGGCCCAAGCAATCAGCCCCAGCATTTT. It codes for CATSDSKTGWGPSNQPQHF.